Each of the 5 T cell receptor beta chains below was sequenced from the same sample in a study of cytotoxic CD8 clonotypes in ibrutinib-treated CLL (dated by TCRdb to the early 2020s). Library construction relied on the immunoSEQ multiplex PCR assay. Not all clones reach the TCRdb copy of this immuneACCESS table, which keeps in-frame sequences only. Checked studies attribute under half of the gap to unresolved V genes and leave the rest unexplained. This sample gives under 200,000 clones in total; roughly 86% of them show up just once. Roughly 2% of the sample is held by the ten biggest clonotypes. The time point label for this specimen denotes: about a year on ibrutinib. Source: PBMCs, taken after 12 months of ibrutinib treatment. All receptors derive from a human donor with chronic lymphocytic leukemia.

The chain has TRBV19 and TRBJ2-3; 10 bases match TRBD1. There are 14 residues in the CDR3. From germline, CDR1 is LNHDA and CDR2 SQIVND (reference sequence). The J segment lost 4 bases and the V segment lost 10 bases, leaving 8 bases of the junction unmatched. CDR3 in amino acids: CATSQTGGSDTQYF. The CDR3 DNA follows: TGTGCCACCTCTCAGACAGGGGGCTCAGATACGCAGTATTTT.

The chain carries TRBV19 and TRBJ2-5; D possibly corresponds to TRBD2 (6 bases). The ends were cut back, 1 base at V and 4 bases at J, with 10 bases in the middle. CDR1 LNHDA and CDR2 SQIVND come from the germline V gene (reference sequence). This CDR3 region has 14 residues. The CDR3 region is CASSIGGVGETQYF. The CDR3 nucleotides read TGTGCCAGTAGTATAGGCGGGGTTGGAGAGACCCAGTACTTC.

The V call is TRBV7-2, the J call TRBJ2-4, with TRBD2 identical over 13 bases. With 7 bases clipped from V and 1 base from J, the junction kept 7 bases outside the gene matches. Germline V gives CDR1 SGHTA, CDR2 FQGNSA. CDR3 size: 17 residues. CDR3 bases: TGTGCCAGCACACTAGCGGGGGGGAGGGTGGCCAAAAACATTCAGTACTTC. The encoded protein is CASTLAGGRVAKNIQYF.

The chain links TRBV7-2 to TRBJ1-5; D is perhaps TRBD1 (6 bases). The CDR3 spans 14 residues. CDR1 is SGHTA and CDR2 is FQGNSA in the germline V gene. V gave up 4 bases and J gave up 3 bases, with 10 bases separating them. CDR3 residues: CASSSQGFNQPQHF. CDR3 sequence (DNA): TGTGCCAGCAGCTCACAGGGTTTCAATCAGCCCCAGCATTTT.

The CDR3 nucleotides are TGTGCCAGCAGCCAGCGGGATTCGCCCCAGCATTTT. Protein: CASSQRDSPQHF. This chain links TRBV28 with TRBJ1-5; D remains unclear. The CDR3 is 12 residues long. V shed 6 bases and J shed 9 bases, with 12 bases lying between them. Germline V gene lookup returns CDR1 MDHEN and CDR2 SYDVKM.